This TCR beta chain was sequenced in a study of PD-1 blockade in classical Hodgkin lymphoma. General study results and limits: Newly diagnosed patients reportedly had lower baseline TCR diversity than healthy donors. By cycle point C4D1, TCR diversity had risen significantly in CD4+ cells (but not CD8+ cells). Newly diagnosed and completely responding patients shared comparable baseline diversity.

V gave up 2 bases and J gave up 7 bases, with 14 bases separating them. CDR1 is GTSNPN, CDR2 SVGIG, per germline (reference sequence). The CDR3 has 14 residues. Some clones are missing from TCRdb's copy, which holds only in-frame ones; the method was immunoSEQ multiplex PCR. The sample records about 38,000 clones, just over 75% being singletons. The time point denotes: cycle 4 day 1 (C4D1), after 6 weeks of nivolumab. Brentuximab vedotin exposure varied among the patients, all of whom had relapsed after autologous stem cell transplantation. As for this clone: Its antigen is as yet unknown.

This sequence originates from a human donor with classical Hodgkin lymphoma. The chain has TRBV30 and TRBJ1-4; no definite D call. Sequencing was performed on peripheral blood mononuclear cells (PBMCs), taken before the fourth cycle of nivolumab. CDR3 sequence (DNA): TGTGCCTGGAGTAGAAGGAGGCGCGGTGAAAAACTGTTTTTT. Amino acid sequence: CAWSRRRRGEKLFF.